A single sample gave rise to the 26 T cell receptor beta chains below, sequenced in a study of shared clonotypes between healthy human individuals. TCRdb's table, derived via immunoSEQ multiplex PCR, lists solely in-frame clones and lacks some. The data hold 450,000 to 500,000 clones, with roughly 78% observed a single time. The sample was PBMCs. The receptors originated from a woman aged 40 to 50 in good health. Some clones in this sample may be carry-over from other donors' samples.

The V gene is TRBV14, the J gene TRBJ2-5; D might be TRBD2 (7 bases). The germline gives CDR1 SGHDN, CDR2 FVKESK. This CDR3 is built from 16 residues. V lost 1 base and J lost 4, with 16 bases in between. Written as DNA, the CDR3 is TGTGCCAGCAGCCAAGGAGGGGGAGGGCCTCGAGAGACCCAGTACTTC. Amino acid sequence: CASSQGGGGPRETQYF.

The V gene is TRBV28, the J gene TRBJ1-5; D remains unclear. CDR1 and CDR2 from the germline V gene are MDHEN and SYDVKM. CDR3 size: 13 residues. V lost 4 bases to trimming and J lost 2 bases, with 6 bases between them. CDR3: CASSSSRNQPQHF. The CDR3 DNA reads as TGTGCCAGCAGTTCTAGCCGCAATCAGCCCCAGCATTTT.

The genes are TRBV12-5 and TRBJ2-3; 8 bases are shared with TRBD1. J lost 5 bases, V lost 6 bases, and 7 bases had no gene match. Germline assignment: CDR1 LGHNT and CDR2 FRNRAP. The CDR3 spans 14 residues. Here the CDR3 DNA reads TGTGCTAGTGGCACCGGACAGGGAGGAGATACGCAGTATTTT. This translates into CASGTGQGGDTQYF. The entire variable domain, with the rest obtained from reference TRBV12-5 and TRBJ2-3, is as follows: DARVTQTPRHKVTEMGQEVTMRCQPILGHNTVFWYRQTMMQGLELLAYFRNRAPLDDSGMPKDRFSAEMPDATLATLKIQPSEPRDSAVYFCASGTGQGGDTQYFGPGTRLTVL.

The table lists this clone with many counts. Here the CDR3 reads CASSRNYEQYF. CDR3 sequence (DNA): TGTGCCAGCAGCCGAAACTACGAGCAGTACTTC. V is TRBV7-9 and J is TRBJ2-7, with D hard to call. Trimming removed 5 bases from V and 3 bases from J, with 5 bases in between. The CDR3 consists of 11 residues. Germline values: CDR1 SEHNR, CDR2 FQNEAQ (reference sequence). Using reference TRBV7-9 and TRBJ2-7 for the parts outside the CDR3, the full variable domain is DTGVSQNPRHKITKRGQNVTFRCDPISEHNRLYWYRQTLGQGPEFLTYFQNEAQLEKSRLLSDRFSAERPKGSFSTLEIQRTEQGDSAMYLCASSRNYEQYFGPGTRLTVT.

The chain couples TRBV28 to TRBJ2-3; 12 bases line up with TRBD2. J lost 8 bases, V lost 6 bases, and 9 bases had no gene match. The CDR3 contains 15 residues. The germline V gene has CDR1 MDHEN and CDR2 SYDVKM. For the CDR3, the DNA is TGTGCCAGCAGAGGACTAGCGGGGAGCGGGGGTACGCAGTATTTT. The encoded protein is CASRGLAGSGGTQYF.

This clone was detected a few times. V usage is TRBV5-1 and J usage is TRBJ1-1, with 8 bases aligning to TRBD1. CDR1 and CDR2 from the germline V gene are SGHRS and YFSETQ. There are 15 residues in the CDR3. Germline trimming cut 2 bases from V and 4 bases from J; bases unmatched to any gene: 7. CDR3 sequence: CASSFSDRESTEAFF. The CDR3 coding sequence is TGCGCCAGCAGCTTTTCGGACAGGGAGAGCACTGAAGCTTTCTTT. The whole variable domain, filled in from reference TRBV5-1 and TRBJ1-1, reads KAGVTQTPRYLIKTRGQQVTLSCSPISGHRSVSWYQQTPGQGLQFLFEYFSETQRNKGNFPGRFSGRQFSNSRSEMNVSTLELGDSALYLCASSFSDRESTEAFFGQGTRLTVV.

The CDR3 sequence: CASSLYWGAAEAFF. CDR3 nucleotides: TGTGCCAGCAGTTTATACTGGGGTGCAGCGGAAGCTTTCTTT. The V and J genes are TRBV27 and TRBJ1-1, with D uncertain. The germline V gene has CDR1 MNHEY and CDR2 SMNVEV (reference sequence). The CDR3 is made up of 14 amino acids. The V gene lost 1 base and the J gene lost 8 bases, with 14 bases spanning the gap.

The J gene is TRBJ1-5, the V gene TRBV28, with D possibly being TRBD1 (5 bases). V shed 3 bases and J shed 2 bases, with 11 bases lying between them. Germline CDR1 and CDR2: MDHEN and SYDVKM. The CDR3 length is 15 residues. CDR3 amino acids: CASSFGGGGNQPQHF. Written as DNA, the CDR3 is TGTGCCAGCAGTTTTGGGGGTGGGGGCAATCAGCCCCAGCATTTT.

V gene TRBV19 combines with J gene TRBJ2-7, with 7 positions matching TRBD1. CDR1 and CDR2 (germline): LNHDA, SQIVND (reference sequence). The CDR3 is 16 residues long. V gave up 4 bases and J gave up 3 bases; unmatched junction bases: 12. The CDR3 nucleotides read TGTGCCAGTAGTACAACTGGGGGACAGCGATACTACGAGCAGTACTTC. Translating it yields CASSTTGGQRYYEQYF. The full variable domain, completed using reference TRBV19 and TRBJ2-7, is DGGITQSPKYLFRKEGQNVTLSCEQNLNHDAMYWYRQDPGQGLRLIYYSQIVNDFQKGDIAEGYSVSREKKESFPLTVTSAQKNPTAFYLCASSTTGGQRYYEQYFGPGTRLTVT.

The chain joins TRBV30 to TRBJ2-5; TRBD1 or TRBD2 may be the D gene (7 bases each). Germline loops: CDR1 GTSNPN, CDR2 SVGIG (reference sequence). The CDR3 length is 14 residues. V was clipped by 5 bases and J by 6 bases, with 19 bases between them. Written as DNA, the CDR3 is TGTGCCTGGGGAAGACAGGGAGGGAGCCAGACCCAGTACTTC. Amino acids: CAWGRQGGSQTQYF. Drawing the rest from reference TRBV30 and TRBJ2-5, the complete variable domain is SQTIHQWPATLVQPVGSPLSLECTVEGTSNPNLYWYRQAAGRGLQLLFYSVGIGQISSEVPQNLSASRPQDRQFILSSKKLLLSDSGFYLCAWGRQGGSQTQYFGPGTRLLVL.

The chain combines TRBV27 with TRBJ2-7; D might be TRBD1 or TRBD2, each matching 5 bases. V lost 3 bases and J lost 7, with 13 bases in between. CDR3 length: 13 residues. Germline CDR1 is MNHEY and CDR2 is SMNVEV (reference sequence). The CDR3 sequence: CASSFHRSGEQYF. The CDR3 DNA reads as TGTGCCAGCAGTTTTCACAGGTCGGGGGAGCAGTACTTC.

The V gene is TRBV7-9, the J gene TRBJ2-7; perhaps TRBD2 as D (5 bases). In germline, CDR1 is SEHNR, CDR2 FQNEAQ (reference sequence). Trimming removed 3 bases from V and 3 bases from J, with 9 bases in between. The CDR3 totals 13 residues. CDR3 amino acids: CASSLVEGYEQYF. Written as DNA, the CDR3 is TGTGCCAGCAGCTTGGTCGAGGGCTACGAGCAGTACTTC.

CDR3 nucleotides: TGCGCCAGCAGCTTATATTCCGGGACCGCCGAGCAGTACTTC. It yields the protein CASSLYSGTAEQYF. The chain is built from TRBV5-1 and TRBJ2-7; D possibly matches TRBD1 or TRBD2 (5 bases each). Germline V gene data show CDR1 as SGHRS and CDR2 as YFSETQ. CDR3 length equals 14 residues. V lost 2 bases to trimming and J lost 6 bases, with 15 bases between them.

V gene TRBV6-1 combines with J gene TRBJ1-2; D gene ambiguous. V lost 5 bases to trimming and J lost 4 bases, with 11 bases between them. The CDR3 sequence is 13 residues long. CDR1 and CDR2 from the germline V gene are MNHNS and SASEGT. CDR3 nucleotides: TGTGCCAGCAGTACCGGGAGGTTCTATGGCTACACCTTC. Amino acid sequence: CASSTGRFYGYTF.

The J gene is TRBJ2-1, the V gene TRBV10-3; no clear D gene. V was clipped by 3 bases and J by 8 bases, with 5 bases between them. This CDR3 is 11 amino acids long. Germline assignment: CDR1 ENHRY and CDR2 SYGVKD. The CDR3 here is CAISERDEQFF. The CDR3 region has the DNA TGTGCCATCAGTGAACGGGATGAGCAGTTCTTC.

This clone turned up a few times. The chain is built from TRBV28 and TRBJ2-2; a possible D gene is TRBD2 (5 bases). V lost 6 bases and J lost 5, with 10 bases in between. CDR1 and CDR2 (germline): MDHEN, SYDVKM. This CDR3 region has 13 residues. Here the CDR3 DNA reads TGTGCCAGCAGACGGGGTTGGACCGGGGAGCTGTTTTTT. Residues: CASRRGWTGELFF.

This rearrangement joins TRBV28 to TRBJ1-4, with TRBD1 as a possible D gene (5 bases). V gave up 1 base and J gave up 7 bases, with 10 bases separating them. From germline, CDR1 is MDHEN and CDR2 SYDVKM. The CDR3 is 14 residues long. The CDR3: CASSLSGWSEKLFF. CDR3 bases: TGTGCCAGCAGTTTATCAGGGTGGAGTGAAAAACTGTTTTTT.

The table lists this clone with a count of one. This sequence joins TRBV7-8 and TRBJ2-1; 7 positions match TRBD1. After removal of 6 bases from V and 7 bases from J, the junction contained 12 bases not matched to a gene. In germline, CDR1 is SGHVS, CDR2 FQNEAQ. The CDR3 runs to 15 residues. The CDR3, as DNA: TGTGCCAGCAGGACGGACAGGCCCATAACAAATGAGCAGTTCTTC. This sequence encodes CASRTDRPITNEQFF.

This chain joins TRBV29-1 and TRBJ2-6; TRBD1 aligns across 10 bases. The CDR3 contains 15 residues. The germline V gene encodes CDR1 SQVTM and CDR2 ANQGSEA. The junction had 2 bases not matched to a gene; V was cut back by 5 bases and J by 1 base. The DNA of the CDR3 is TGCAGCGTTCGGGACAGGGGATCTGGGGCCAACGTCCTGACTTTC. Translating it yields CSVRDRGSGANVLTF.

The chain employs TRBV14 and TRBJ2-7, with D possibly TRBD2 on 6 matching bases. Germline assignment: CDR1 SGHDN and CDR2 FVKESK. Trimming cost V 5 bases and J 0 bases, with 14 bases left between them. The CDR3 loop spans 15 amino acids. The CDR3 sequence: CASSKNQGLSYEQYF. The CDR3 bases are TGTGCCAGCAGCAAAAACCAGGGACTCTCCTACGAGCAGTACTTC.

The chain is built from TRBV10-3 and TRBJ2-3, with TRBD1 as a possible D gene (6 bases). Trimming removed 11 bases from V and 6 bases from J, with 15 bases in between. The CDR3 is 12 amino acids. Germline CDR1 reads ENHRY; CDR2 reads SYGVKD. The CDR3 sequence is CACNSGEDTQYF. The CDR3 nucleotides read TGTGCCTGTAACTCAGGGGAGGATACGCAGTATTTT.

The chain carries TRBV29-1 and TRBJ1-1; 8 nucleotides match TRBD1. There are 13 residues in the CDR3. After removal of 5 bases from V and 12 bases from J, the junction contained 14 bases not matched to a gene. Germline assignment: CDR1 SQVTM and CDR2 ANQGSEA. The CDR3 sequence: CSVNGQGVGESFF. CDR3 bases: TGCAGCGTTAACGGACAGGGAGTCGGCGAATCTTTCTTT.

This clone was observed at least ten times. The chain links TRBV6-5 to TRBJ1-1; D gene ambiguous. Per germline, CDR1 MNHEY and CDR2 SVGAGI. This CDR3 has 14 amino acids. V lost 6 bases, J lost 0 bases, and 11 bases lay in between. The chain's CDR3 is CASRSDKVNTEAFF. Here the CDR3 DNA reads TGTGCCAGCAGGTCAGACAAGGTGAACACTGAAGCTTTCTTT.

This chain joins TRBV7-2 and TRBJ1-4; 8 positions match TRBD1. Looked up from germline, CDR1 is SGHTA and CDR2 is FQGNSA. With V trimmed by 5 bases and J by 13 bases, 12 bases remained unmatched. This CDR3 is 14 amino acids long. The CDR3 DNA reads TGTGCCAGCAGCACGCCGGACAGGGCTCAGGGACTGTTTTTT. This translates into CASSTPDRAQGLFF.

The chain uses TRBV10-2 and TRBJ2-1, with 8 bases that match TRBD2. The V gene's germline CDR1 is WSHSY and CDR2 SAAADI. Unmatched junction bases numbered 10, after V lost 9 bases and J lost 6 bases. This CDR3 comprises 14 residues. The CDR3 DNA sequence: TGCGCCAGTAGCGGGACCCCATTAGGCAATGAGCAGTTCTTC. It is translated as CASSGTPLGNEQFF.

The chain recombines TRBV5-1 with TRBJ2-1; no clear D. The CDR3 has 14 residues. The germline CDR1 and CDR2 sequences are SGHRS and YFSETQ. V was trimmed by 0 bases and J by 7 bases, leaving 11 bases between them. CDR3 sequence (DNA): TGCGCCAGCAGCTTGGCCCGCGCCGGTAATGAGCAGTTCTTC. Protein sequence: CASSLARAGNEQFF.